This T cell receptor (beta chain) was found in a study of cytomegalovirus exposure and HLA in healthy donors. Germline CDR1 and CDR2: MNHEY and SMNVEV (reference sequence). CDR3 length equals 13 residues. The V end lost 3 bases, the J end lost 8 bases, and 13 bases lay between the germline ends. Whole-study findings and limits: The majority of TCR sequences were rare, yet some public TCRs appeared in many donors. The study designated fewer than 200 TCR beta chains cytomegalovirus-associated.

Clones were read by immunoSEQ multiplex PCR, and TCRdb kept only the in-frame ones, dropping some. The sample has fewer than 300,000 clones, around 87% seen once. To note about this clone: Its antigen is not known.

J is TRBJ1-2 and V is TRBV27; D unresolved. This TCR derives from a woman between 18 and 29 years old in good health and CMV-seronegative. Source material: PBMCs. The CDR3 nucleotides are TGTGCCAGCAGTTTTGCGGGGAATGGCGGCTACACCTTC. Translating it yields CASSFAGNGGYTF.